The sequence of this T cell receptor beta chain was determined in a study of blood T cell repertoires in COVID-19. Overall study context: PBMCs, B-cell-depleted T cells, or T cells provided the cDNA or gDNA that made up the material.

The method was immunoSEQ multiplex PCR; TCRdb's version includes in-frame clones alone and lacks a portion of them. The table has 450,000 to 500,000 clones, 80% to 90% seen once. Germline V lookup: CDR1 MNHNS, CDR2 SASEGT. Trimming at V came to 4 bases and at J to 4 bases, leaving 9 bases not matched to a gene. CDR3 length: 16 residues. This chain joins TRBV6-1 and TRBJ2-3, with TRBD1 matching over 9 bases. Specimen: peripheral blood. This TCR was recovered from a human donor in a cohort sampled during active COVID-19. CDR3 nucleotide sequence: TGTGCCAGCAGTGGGGACAGGGAAGGAAGAGCAGATACGCAGTATTTT. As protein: CASSGDREGRADTQYF.